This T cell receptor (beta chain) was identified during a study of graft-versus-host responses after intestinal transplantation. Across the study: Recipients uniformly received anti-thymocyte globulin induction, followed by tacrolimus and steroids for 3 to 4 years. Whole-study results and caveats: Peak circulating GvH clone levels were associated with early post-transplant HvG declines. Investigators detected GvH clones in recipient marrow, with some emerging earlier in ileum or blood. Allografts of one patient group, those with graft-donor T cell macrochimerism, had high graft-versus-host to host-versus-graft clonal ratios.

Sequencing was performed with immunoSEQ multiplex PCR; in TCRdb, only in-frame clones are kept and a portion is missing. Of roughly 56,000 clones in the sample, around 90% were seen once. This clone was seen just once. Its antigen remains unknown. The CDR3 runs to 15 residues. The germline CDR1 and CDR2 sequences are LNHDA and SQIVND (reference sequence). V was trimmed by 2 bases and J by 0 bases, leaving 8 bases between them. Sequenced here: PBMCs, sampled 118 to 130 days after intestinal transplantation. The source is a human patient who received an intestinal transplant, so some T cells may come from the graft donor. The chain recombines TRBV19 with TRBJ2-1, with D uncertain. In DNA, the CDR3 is TGTGCCAGTAGTATATGGGGAAGCTCCTACAATGAGCAGTTCTTC. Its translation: CASSIWGSSYNEQFF.